Here is one TCR beta chain with its context. Per germline, CDR1 MNHEY and CDR2 SMNVEV (reference sequence). The CDR3 has 15 amino acids. V was shortened by 4 bases and J by 0 bases, with 12 bases between the two germline ends. Time point given: patch test 3, about 24 weeks after DPC sensitization. Treatment here: therapeutic diphenylcyclopropenone sensitization with weekly scalp DPC. The data were obtained in a study of human T cells and chemical hapten exposure. TCRdb itself ran the RACE reads through MiXCR, one entry per CDR3 protein. The repertoire holds about 82,000 distinct CDR3 sequences, 10% to 15% seen once, with more than 4.5% in the top ten.

This clonotype was sampled from a woman in her forties or fifties with alopecia areata. Some clones in this sample may be carry-over from other donors' samples. The material sequenced was whole blood, taken in connection with sensitization to the hapten diphenylcyclopropenone (DPC). This rearrangement joins TRBV27 to TRBJ1-1; unclear D gene. The CDR3 DNA sequence: TGTGCCAGCAGTTCGTTCCGGACGGTGAACACTGAAGCTTTCTTT. Translation gives CASSSFRTVNTEAFF.